The source of this T cell receptor beta chain is a study of T cell changes during pregnancy in multiple sclerosis. Trimming cost V 4 bases and J 5 bases; bases outside gene matches: 4. CDR3 length: 13 residues. Germline V CDR1 and CDR2: LGHNA, YSLEER. Measured with immunoSEQ multiplex PCR; TCRdb has only the in-frame clones, and not every one. Of tens of thousands of clones listed, around 93% are singletons. This clone was seen only a few times. Other DNA sequences in the same sample also yield this CDR3. This clonotype was sampled from a female donor with multiple sclerosis, enrolled in a pregnancy study. The chain couples TRBV4-3 to TRBJ2-7; the match to TRBD2 covers 8 bases. Sequenced material: peripheral blood, taken after pregnancy. The CDR3 nucleotides are TGCGCCAGCAGCCCCCCCGGGGGGGACGAGCAGTACTTC. Translation: CASSPPGGDEQYF.